Given below is one TCR beta chain in context. Its specificity is unknown. Data came from immunoSEQ multiplex PCR; TCRdb stores just in-frame clones and leaves some out. The sample includes approximately 2.1 million clones, roughly 93% of them seen just once. Naive CD45RA+ and memory CD45RA-negative subsets were split from CD4+ cells. This record belongs to a study of shared clonotypes between healthy human individuals. Study-level information: Three CD4 naive, three CD4 memory, two CD8 naive and one CD8 memory plate were used per donor.

With V trimmed by 4 bases and J by 7 bases, 8 bases remained unmatched. The CDR3 has 14 amino acids. CDR1 and CDR2 (germline): SGHRS, YFSETQ. Study findings and constraints: Larger estimated richness was generally recorded for naive subsets relative to memory subsets.

The source of this sequence is a man between 18 and 35 years old in good health. Some clones in this sample may be carry-over from other donors' samples. The rearrangement links TRBV5-1 to TRBJ2-7; 10 nucleotides align to TRBD1. The specimen sequenced was naive CD4+ T cells from PBMCs. Described subset: CD45RA+ positively selected. CDR3 DNA sequence: TGCGCCAGCAGCCTCGGGACAGGGGACCTAGAGCAGTACTTC. It translates to CASSLGTGDLEQYF.